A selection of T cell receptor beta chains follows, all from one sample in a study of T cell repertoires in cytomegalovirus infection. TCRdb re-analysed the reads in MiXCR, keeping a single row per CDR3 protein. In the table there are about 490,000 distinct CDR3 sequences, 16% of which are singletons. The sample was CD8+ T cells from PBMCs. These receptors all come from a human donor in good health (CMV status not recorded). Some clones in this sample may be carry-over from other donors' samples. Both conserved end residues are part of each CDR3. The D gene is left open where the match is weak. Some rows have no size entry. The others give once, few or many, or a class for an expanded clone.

cdr3_nt: TGTGCCAGCAGTTTAAGGGAATCCGGACTAGCGGGGGGGAGCCCACAAGAGACCCAGTACTTC
cdr3_aa: CASSLRESGLAGGSPQETQYF
v_call: TRBV12-3/TRBV12-4
j_call: TRBJ2-5
d_call: TRBD2
clone_size: many

cdr3_nt: TGTGCCAGCATGGGACCCGGGAGGGAAGAGACCCAGTACTTC
cdr3_aa: CASMGPGREETQYF
v_call: TRBV27
j_call: TRBJ2-5
d_call: TRBD2
clone_size: few

cdr3_nt: TGTGCCAGCAGCTTAGGGGTAGGAGGCTACACCTTC
cdr3_aa: CASSLGVGGYTF
v_call: TRBV7-8
j_call: TRBJ1-2
d_call: -
clone_size: many

cdr3_nt: TGTGCCAGTAGTATCAACAGGGGCCTAAACACTGAAGCTTTCTTT
cdr3_aa: CASSINRGLNTEAFF
v_call: TRBV19
j_call: TRBJ1-1
d_call: TRBD1
clone_size: few

cdr3_nt: TGTGCCAGCAGCTTAGCGGGAGCCAGCTACGAGCAGTTCTTC
cdr3_aa: CASSLAGASYEQFF
v_call: TRBV7-6
j_call: TRBJ2-1
d_call: -
clone_size: -

cdr3_nt: TGTGCCAGCAGGCAAACTTTACCGGGGGAACTGTTTTTT
cdr3_aa: CASRQTLPGELFF
v_call: TRBV25-1
j_call: TRBJ1-4
d_call: -
clone_size: -

cdr3_nt: TGTGCCAGCAGTAGAGACAGGGCCTCTCATTCACCCCTCCACTTT
cdr3_aa: CASSRDRASHSPLHF
v_call: TRBV6-1
j_call: TRBJ1-6
d_call: TRBD1
clone_size: few

cdr3_nt: TGTGCCAGCAGCTTAGTGCTTCAGGGGTACACCGGGGAGCTGTTTTTT
cdr3_aa: CASSLVLQGYTGELFF
v_call: TRBV7-9
j_call: TRBJ2-2
d_call: -
clone_size: many

cdr3_nt: TGTGCCAGCAGCGTAGCCGAAAAGGGCACAGATACGCAGTATTTT
cdr3_aa: CASSVAEKGTDTQYF
v_call: TRBV9
j_call: TRBJ2-3
d_call: -
clone_size: few

cdr3_nt: TGTGCCAGCAGCCGAGAAGGTTGGGAGGGCGACGAGCAGTACTTC
cdr3_aa: CASSREGWEGDEQYF
v_call: TRBV7-6
j_call: TRBJ2-7
d_call: TRBD2
clone_size: many

cdr3_nt: TGCAGTGCTAGAGATGTGGACACGATCTTTGAGCAGTTCTTC
cdr3_aa: CSARDVDTIFEQFF
v_call: TRBV20-1
j_call: TRBJ2-1
d_call: -
clone_size: -

cdr3_nt: TGTGCCAGCAGCCAAACGACCCGGAGCTCCTACGAGCAGTACTTC
cdr3_aa: CASSQTTRSSYEQYF
v_call: TRBV14
j_call: TRBJ2-7
d_call: -
clone_size: -

cdr3_nt: TGCAGCGTTGGGGTCCAGGGGGGTAACACTGAAGCTTTCTTT
cdr3_aa: CSVGVQGGNTEAFF
v_call: TRBV29-1
j_call: TRBJ1-1
d_call: TRBD1
clone_size: few

cdr3_nt: TGTGCCAGCAGCGTAGAAGGGGATGAGGAGACCCAGTACTTC
cdr3_aa: CASSVEGDEETQYF
v_call: TRBV9
j_call: TRBJ2-5
d_call: -
clone_size: few

cdr3_nt: TGTGCCAGCAGTGCAGGGGTATCCTTTAATTCACCCCTCCACTTT
cdr3_aa: CASSAGVSFNSPLHF
v_call: TRBV6-6
j_call: TRBJ1-6
d_call: -
clone_size: -

cdr3_nt: TGTGCCAGCAGCCAAGGCTTCTGGACAGAGTCTACTGAAAAACTGTTTTTT
cdr3_aa: CASSQGFWTESTEKLFF
v_call: TRBV14
j_call: TRBJ1-4
d_call: -
clone_size: -

cdr3_nt: TGTGCCAGCAGTCCTACTAGCGGTGGCTCCTACAATGAGCAGTTCTTC
cdr3_aa: CASSPTSGGSYNEQFF
v_call: TRBV2
j_call: TRBJ2-1
d_call: TRBD2
clone_size: many

cdr3_nt: TGTGCCAGCAGCTTAGACGCAGACAGGAACCCTGCAACTAATGAAAAACTGTTTTTT
cdr3_aa: CASSLDADRNPATNEKLFF
v_call: TRBV11-2
j_call: TRBJ1-4
d_call: -
clone_size: many

cdr3_nt: TGTGCCAGCACTAACGACAGGGAAGCTGAAAAACTGTTTTTT
cdr3_aa: CASTNDREAEKLFF
v_call: TRBV12-3/TRBV12-4
j_call: TRBJ1-4
d_call: TRBD1
clone_size: few

cdr3_nt: TGTGCCAGCAGTTCTGCGGCAGGGGGTGGGGATGAGCAGTTCTTC
cdr3_aa: CASSSAAGGGDEQFF
v_call: TRBV12-3/TRBV12-4
j_call: TRBJ2-1
d_call: TRBD1
clone_size: many

cdr3_nt: TGCAGCGCTCAGGGGGCCAACTCAAACACTGAAGCTTTCTTT
cdr3_aa: CSAQGANSNTEAFF
v_call: TRBV29-1
j_call: TRBJ1-1
d_call: TRBD1
clone_size: many

cdr3_nt: TGCAGTGCTCACATTAGCGGGGTTCAAGAGACCCAGTACTTC
cdr3_aa: CSAHISGVQETQYF
v_call: TRBV20-1
j_call: TRBJ2-5
d_call: TRBD2
clone_size: few

cdr3_nt: TGTGCCAGCAGGGACGGGGGGGGCAATCAGCCCCAGCATTTT
cdr3_aa: CASRDGGGNQPQHF
v_call: TRBV6-1
j_call: TRBJ1-5
d_call: -
clone_size: many

cdr3_nt: TGTGCCAGCAGCTTACTGGGACAGGGATCAGATACGCAGTATTTT
cdr3_aa: CASSLLGQGSDTQYF
v_call: TRBV7-9
j_call: TRBJ2-3
d_call: TRBD1
clone_size: many

cdr3_nt: TGTGCCAGCGCCCCCAGAGGTTCACCCCTCCACTTT
cdr3_aa: CASAPRGSPLHF
v_call: TRBV27
j_call: TRBJ1-6
d_call: -
clone_size: few

cdr3_nt: TGTGCCAGCAGTTACTCTGGTTTCCTTGGGGAGCAGTTCTTC
cdr3_aa: CASSYSGFLGEQFF
v_call: TRBV6-8
j_call: TRBJ2-1
d_call: -
clone_size: -

cdr3_nt: TGTGCCAGCAGCCAAGATTTGGCTAGCGGGAGAGGGGGGCACAATGAGCAGTTCTTC
cdr3_aa: CASSQDLASGRGGHNEQFF
v_call: TRBV14
j_call: TRBJ2-1
d_call: TRBD2
clone_size: few

cdr3_nt: TGTGCCAGCAGCTTCCCGTCTGGGCTAAGGATAGGAAACACCATATATTTT
cdr3_aa: CASSFPSGLRIGNTIYF
v_call: TRBV7-2
j_call: TRBJ1-3
d_call: -
clone_size: many

cdr3_nt: TGTGCCAGCAGTTACACCGCAGGGTCCACAGATACGCAGTATTTT
cdr3_aa: CASSYTAGSTDTQYF
v_call: TRBV6-6
j_call: TRBJ2-3
d_call: -
clone_size: -

cdr3_nt: TGTGCCAGCAGCCTGAACGGAGGGGAGCAGTACTTC
cdr3_aa: CASSLNGGEQYF
v_call: TRBV9
j_call: TRBJ2-7
d_call: -
clone_size: few

cdr3_nt: TGTGCCAGCAGTTTTGGGGCAACCTACAATGAGCAGTTCTTC
cdr3_aa: CASSFGATYNEQFF
v_call: TRBV27
j_call: TRBJ2-1
d_call: -
clone_size: many

cdr3_nt: TGTGCCAGCAGCTTAGTGGGCCACCTCGGGGGGGCTTTCTTT
cdr3_aa: CASSLVGHLGGAFF
v_call: TRBV7-2
j_call: TRBJ1-1
d_call: -
clone_size: many

cdr3_nt: TGCGCCAGCAGTGAGTCGGGGGGAAAGGAGACCCAGTACTTC
cdr3_aa: CASSESGGKETQYF
v_call: TRBV10-1
j_call: TRBJ2-5
d_call: -
clone_size: few

cdr3_nt: TGTGCCAGCAGCTTATCATACTCTGGGACAGGGCGAGAGACCCAGTACTTC
cdr3_aa: CASSLSYSGTGRETQYF
v_call: TRBV11-2
j_call: TRBJ2-5
d_call: TRBD1
clone_size: many

cdr3_nt: TGCAGCGTTGAAGGGACAGGGGATTCTGGAAACACCATATATTTT
cdr3_aa: CSVEGTGDSGNTIYF
v_call: TRBV29-1
j_call: TRBJ1-3
d_call: TRBD1
clone_size: many

cdr3_nt: TGCAGCGTTGAGCGTTGGGACTCCCCGGGGAGCACAGATACGCAGTATTTT
cdr3_aa: CSVERWDSPGSTDTQYF
v_call: TRBV29-1
j_call: TRBJ2-3
d_call: -
clone_size: many

cdr3_nt: TGTGCCAGCAGCTTAGGGGCTGGGGACGCCTACGAGCAGTACTTC
cdr3_aa: CASSLGAGDAYEQYF
v_call: TRBV5-6
j_call: TRBJ2-7
d_call: -
clone_size: -

cdr3_nt: TGTGCCAGCAGGGCCGCGGAGGGGTTTGAAGCTTTCTTT
cdr3_aa: CASRAAEGFEAFF
v_call: TRBV2
j_call: TRBJ1-1
d_call: -
clone_size: -

cdr3_nt: TGCAGTGCTAGAGATTTGGAGAGAAACACCATATATTTT
cdr3_aa: CSARDLERNTIYF
v_call: TRBV20-1
j_call: TRBJ1-3
d_call: -
clone_size: -

cdr3_nt: TGTGCCAGCAGCCAAGTGGGACACTCGAACACTGAAGCTTTCTTT
cdr3_aa: CASSQVGHSNTEAFF
v_call: TRBV14
j_call: TRBJ1-1
d_call: -
clone_size: few

cdr3_nt: TGTGCCAGCAAGGCGGGTGAGCAGTTCTTC
cdr3_aa: CASKAGEQFF
v_call: TRBV9
j_call: TRBJ2-1
d_call: -
clone_size: few

cdr3_nt: TGTGCCAGCAGTGAAGTTCAGCCCCAGCATTTT
cdr3_aa: CASSEVQPQHF
v_call: TRBV6-1
j_call: TRBJ1-5
d_call: -
clone_size: -

cdr3_nt: TGTGCCAGCAGCTACCATGTCACAGATACGCAGTATTTT
cdr3_aa: CASSYHVTDTQYF
v_call: TRBV7-9
j_call: TRBJ2-3
d_call: -
clone_size: many

cdr3_nt: TGTGCCAGCAGTTACGGTGGATCTAATGAAAAACTGTTTTTT
cdr3_aa: CASSYGGSNEKLFF
v_call: TRBV6-5
j_call: TRBJ1-4
d_call: -
clone_size: many

cdr3_nt: TGTGCCAGCTGTACCGATCGACAGGGCCTGTCTAGCACAGATACGCAGTATTTT
cdr3_aa: CASCTDRQGLSSTDTQYF
v_call: TRBV28
j_call: TRBJ2-3
d_call: TRBD1
clone_size: few

cdr3_nt: TGTGCCCCAACCAACCCGCCCGTGGGGGAGGGGACCTACGAGCAGTACTTC
cdr3_aa: CAPTNPPVGEGTYEQYF
v_call: TRBV10-3
j_call: TRBJ2-7
d_call: TRBD2
clone_size: -

cdr3_nt: TGTGCCAGCAGCTTAGCGCTACAGGGAAATGGGGAGCTGTTTTTT
cdr3_aa: CASSLALQGNGELFF
v_call: TRBV7-8
j_call: TRBJ2-2
d_call: -
clone_size: many

cdr3_nt: TGTGCCAGCAGCCTGACTTCCACTGAAGCTTTCTTT
cdr3_aa: CASSLTSTEAFF
v_call: TRBV12-3/TRBV12-4
j_call: TRBJ1-1
d_call: -
clone_size: many

cdr3_nt: TGCGCCAGCAGCCAAGGGGACAGGGGGGGCACTGAAGCTTTCTTT
cdr3_aa: CASSQGDRGGTEAFF
v_call: TRBV4-1
j_call: TRBJ1-1
d_call: TRBD1
clone_size: -

cdr3_nt: TGTGCCAGCTCTCCTATGGGGGGCACTGAAGCTTTCTTT
cdr3_aa: CASSPMGGTEAFF
v_call: TRBV18
j_call: TRBJ1-1
d_call: -
clone_size: -

cdr3_nt: TGTGCCAGCAGCTTAACGGGCGGGGCAGGCCCCGCTGACTATGGCTACACCTTC
cdr3_aa: CASSLTGGAGPADYGYTF
v_call: TRBV7-3
j_call: TRBJ1-2
d_call: -
clone_size: many